This T cell receptor beta chain came from a study of regulatory T cells in long-lasting Graves disease. The V end lost 4 bases, the J end lost 2 bases, and 12 bases lay between the germline ends. Germline lookup yields CDR1 LNHDA and CDR2 SQIVND (reference sequence). This CDR3 has 16 amino acids. CDR3-region Arm-PCR and iRepertoire HTBI primers produced the TCR beta libraries. One entry per CDR3 protein, called by TCRdb with MiXCR from the multiplex PCR reads. The sample contains roughly 450,000 distinct CDR3 sequences, about 20% of which appear only once. The time point was: persistent/refractory GD, antithyroid drugs over 5 years with positive TRAb. Extracted PBMC RNA gave rise to the TCR library. Graves' disease diagnosis followed American Thyroid Association guidelines.

The clonotype was recovered from a female donor with Graves disease. The chain is built from TRBV19 and TRBJ1-6; D remains unclear. The material was peripheral blood mononuclear cells (PBMCs), obtained when the disease was refractory, from a patient treated with antithyroid drugs. CDR3 sequence (DNA): TGTGCCAGTAGTACCCTACGACCGGCCTATAATTCACCCCTCCACTTT. Its protein product is CASSTLRPAYNSPLHF.